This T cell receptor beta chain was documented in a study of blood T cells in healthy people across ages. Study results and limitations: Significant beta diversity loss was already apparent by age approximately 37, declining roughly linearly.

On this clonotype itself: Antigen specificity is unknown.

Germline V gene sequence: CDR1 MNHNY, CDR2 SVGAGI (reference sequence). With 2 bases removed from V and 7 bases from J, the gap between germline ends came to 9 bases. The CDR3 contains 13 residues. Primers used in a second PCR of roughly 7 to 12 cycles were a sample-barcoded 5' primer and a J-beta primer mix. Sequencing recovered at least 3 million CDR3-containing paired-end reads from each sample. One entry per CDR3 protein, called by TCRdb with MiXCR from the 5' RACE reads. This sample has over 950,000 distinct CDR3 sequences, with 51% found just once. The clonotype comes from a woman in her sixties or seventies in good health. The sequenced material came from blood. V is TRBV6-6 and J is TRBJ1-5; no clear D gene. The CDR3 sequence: CASSYLNTQPQHF. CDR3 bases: TGTGCCAGCAGTTACCTTAATACCCAGCCCCAGCATTTT.